The 16 T cell receptor beta chains reported below all come from one sample, sequenced in a study of T-cell memory formation after mild COVID-19. TCRdb fed the 5' RACE reads into MiXCR, producing one record per CDR3 protein. The sample consists of about 100,000 distinct CDR3 sequences, about a sixth of them appearing once. The sequencing sample was made of PBMCs or a T cell subset sorted from them (not recorded which). Receptors were obtained from a man between 18 and 35 years old who had mild COVID-19 (a few samples of this study predate the infection). Cell type and time point are not known.

The chain uses TRBV6-5 and TRBJ1-1, with D uncertain. The CDR3 is made up of 13 amino acids. With 7 bases removed from V and 1 base from J, the gap between germline ends came to 10 bases. Per germline, CDR1 MNHEY and CDR2 SVGAGI. In nucleotides, the CDR3 is TGTGCCAGCAATGCGGGTTGGAACACTGAAGCTTTCTTT. It translates to CASNAGWNTEAFF.

This clonotype was seen a handful of times. The V gene is TRBV7-6, the J gene TRBJ2-5; the D gene is possibly TRBD1 (5 bases). V lost 7 bases and J lost 2, with 14 bases in between. The CDR3 extends over 14 amino acids. Germline V gene sequence: CDR1 SGHVS, CDR2 FNYEAQ. The DNA of the CDR3 is TGTGCCAGCACCCCGTGGGCAGGGCAAGAGACCCAGTACTTC. Residues: CASTPWAGQETQYF.

This chain connects TRBV23-1 to TRBJ2-7; D might be TRBD2 (6 bases). TRBV23-1 is an open reading frame whose function is uncertain. The CDR3 spans 15 residues. Trimming cost V 9 bases and J 4 bases, with 22 bases left between them. The CDR3 DNA sequence: TGCGCCAGTCGAAGGGGCGGGGTAGAGAAGTACGAGCAGTACGTC. Amino acid sequence: CASRRGGVEKYEQYV.

This clonotype was seen only a few times. This chain connects TRBV7-2 to TRBJ2-7, with D perhaps being TRBD1 or TRBD2 (6 bases each). Germline loops: CDR1 SGHTA, CDR2 FQGNSA. Between the trimmed V and J ends, which lost 5 bases and 0 bases, there was a span of 11 bases. This CDR3 comprises 14 residues. This CDR3 is CASSVRGPSYEQYV. For the CDR3, the DNA is TGTGCCAGCAGCGTTCGGGGGCCCTCCTACGAGCAGTACGTC.

The chain couples TRBV3-1 to TRBJ2-5, with 7 positions matching TRBD1. The V and J ends lost 6 bases and 2 bases, in that order; junction bases with no gene match: 9. CDR3 length: 15 residues. CDR1 LGHDT and CDR2 YNNKEL come from the germline V gene (reference sequence). CDR3 region: CASSRWTGRQETQYF. In DNA form, the CDR3 reads TGTGCCAGCAGTCGATGGACAGGACGACAAGAGACCCAGTACTTC.

The CDR3 sequence: CASSPQLGTISSSYEQYF. CDR3 bases: TGTGCCAGCAGCCCCCAGCTGGGGACCATATCTTCCTCCTACGAGCAGTACTTC. The gene calls are TRBV7-2 and TRBJ2-7, with D perhaps given as TRBD1 or TRBD2 (5 bases each). The germline V gene has CDR1 SGHTA and CDR2 FQGNSA. V shed 5 bases and J shed 0 bases, with 23 bases lying between them. This CDR3 spans 18 amino acids.

This clonotype was observed a few times. The chain joins TRBV12-3 or TRBV12-4 to TRBJ2-7; no clear D gene. Trimming pared 2 bases from V and 3 bases from J, leaving 11 bases between. This CDR3 comprises 14 residues. The CDR3 region has the DNA TGTGCCAGCAGTTTATTGGGAAAGGGCTACGAGCAGTACTTC. It encodes CASSLLGKGYEQYF.

The CDR3 coding sequence is TGTGCCAGCAGTGAAGGCTCGAGGAATATGAACACTGAAGCTTTCTTT. Its translation: CASSEGSRNMNTEAFF. This chain joins TRBV25-1 and TRBJ1-1; D call uncertain. There are 16 residues in the CDR3. V was shortened by 2 bases and J by 0 bases, with 13 bases between the two germline ends. Germline loops: CDR1 MGHDK, CDR2 SYGVNS. Full variable domain (rest looked up from reference TRBV25-1 and TRBJ1-1): EADIYQTPRYLVIGTGKKITLECSQTMGHDKMYWYQQDPGMELHLIHYSYGVNSTEKGDLSSESTVSRIRTEHFPLTLESARPSHTSQYLCASSEGSRNMNTEAFFGQGTRLTVV.

This clonotype occurred a few times. This chain links TRBV20-1 with TRBJ2-7, with D possibly matching TRBD1 (6 bases). The CDR3 sequence is 14 residues long. Germline V gene lookup returns CDR1 DFQATT and CDR2 SNEGSKA (reference sequence). Trimming took 4 bases from V and 2 from J, leaving 15 bases between them. DNA of the CDR3: TGCAGTGCTAAACAGGGTGGAAAGGCCTACGAGCAGTACTTC. This sequence encodes CSAKQGGKAYEQYF.

This clonotype was seen only a few times. The chain couples TRBV7-9 to TRBJ2-7; D unresolved. V shed 3 bases and J shed 13 bases, with 13 bases lying between them. The CDR3 has 11 residues. Germline-derived CDR1 and CDR2 are SEHNR and FQNEAQ (reference sequence). In DNA, the CDR3 is TGTGCCAGCAGCTTCGGCAGCGTCATTTACTTC. This translates into CASSFGSVIYF.

This clonotype occurred many times. CDR3 in amino acids: CATFAGAGEQFF. The CDR3 region has the DNA TGTGCCACCTTCGCGGGGGCTGGGGAGCAGTTCTTC. This chain links TRBV3-1 with TRBJ2-1; perhaps TRBD2 as D (7 bases). The germline V and J ends were trimmed by 10 bases and 10 bases, with 17 bases remaining between them. Germline V CDR1 and CDR2: LGHDT, YNNKEL (reference sequence). The CDR3 extends over 12 amino acids.

The sample holds a few counts of this clonotype. V gene TRBV12-3 or TRBV12-4 combines with J gene TRBJ1-4; D gene unclear. There are 14 residues in the CDR3. V was cut by 2 bases and J by 0 bases, with 4 bases left in between. In nucleotides, the CDR3 is TGTGCCAGCAGTTTAAGCCCAACTAATGAAAAACTGTTTTTT. It specifies CASSLSPTNEKLFF.

The table lists this clonotype with a few counts. The rearrangement links TRBV9 to TRBJ2-3, with 11 bases that match TRBD2. This CDR3 is built from 20 residues. With V trimmed by 0 bases and J by 2 bases, 14 bases remained unmatched. Germline V gene sequence: CDR1 SGDLS, CDR2 YYNGEE. CDR3 sequence: CASSVATSGGPPLSTDTQYF. DNA for the CDR3: TGTGCCAGCAGCGTAGCCACTAGCGGGGGACCCCCTTTGTCCACAGATACGCAGTATTTT.

This clonotype was observed a few times. The chain has TRBV23-1 and TRBJ2-3, with 10 bases matching TRBD2. TRBV23-1 is sorted into the ORF group, with uncertain function. The CDR3 consists of 16 residues. Germline trimming cut 0 bases from V and 5 bases from J; bases unmatched to any gene: 5. The CDR3 nucleotides are TGCGCCAGCAGTCAATCCGCTAGCGGGGGTGGAGATACGCAGTATTTT. Protein product: CASSQSASGGGDTQYF.

This rearrangement joins TRBV29-1 to TRBJ1-1; a possible D gene is TRBD1 (6 bases). The germline V gene has CDR1 SQVTM and CDR2 ANQGSEA. The V end lost 7 bases, the J end lost 5 bases, and 14 bases lay between the germline ends. The CDR3 loop spans 12 amino acids. CDR3 region: CSGYRVRTEAFF. The CDR3 DNA is TGCAGCGGCTACAGGGTTAGGACTGAAGCTTTCTTT.

This clonotype came up many times. The rearrangement joins TRBV7-2 to TRBJ2-5, with 8 bases identical to TRBD2. The V gene end was trimmed by 5 bases and the J gene end by 3 bases; junction bases not matched to a gene: 8. This CDR3 comprises 15 residues. Germline CDR1 is SGHTA and CDR2 is FQGNSA. The CDR3 sequence: CASSPQAAGEETQYF. In DNA form, the CDR3 reads TGTGCCAGCAGCCCCCAGGCAGCGGGGGAAGAGACCCAGTACTTC. The full variable domain, its missing parts supplied by reference TRBV7-2 and TRBJ2-5, is GAGVSQSPSNKVTEKGKDVELRCDPISGHTALYWYRQSLGQGLEFLIYFQGNSAPDKSGLPSDRFSAERTGGSVSTLTIQRTQQEDSAVYLCASSPQAAGEETQYFGPGTRLLVL.